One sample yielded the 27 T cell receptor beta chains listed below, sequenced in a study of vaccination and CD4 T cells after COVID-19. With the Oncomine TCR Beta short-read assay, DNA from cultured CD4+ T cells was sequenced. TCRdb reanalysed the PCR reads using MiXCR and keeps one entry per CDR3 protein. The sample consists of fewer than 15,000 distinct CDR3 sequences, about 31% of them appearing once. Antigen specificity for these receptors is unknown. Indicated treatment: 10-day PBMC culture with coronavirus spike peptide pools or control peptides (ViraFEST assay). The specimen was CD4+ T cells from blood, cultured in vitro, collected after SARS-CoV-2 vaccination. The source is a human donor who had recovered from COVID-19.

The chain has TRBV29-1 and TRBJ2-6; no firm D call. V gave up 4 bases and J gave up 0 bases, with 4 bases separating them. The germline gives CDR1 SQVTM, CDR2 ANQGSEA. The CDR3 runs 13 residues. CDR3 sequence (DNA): TGCAGCGTTGCGAGCTCTGGGGCCAACGTCCTGACTTTC. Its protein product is CSVASSGANVLTF.

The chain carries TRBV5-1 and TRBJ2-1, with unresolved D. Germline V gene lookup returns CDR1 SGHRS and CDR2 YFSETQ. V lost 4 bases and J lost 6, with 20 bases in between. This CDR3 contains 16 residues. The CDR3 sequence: CASSPPSGSLLNEQFF. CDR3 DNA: TGCGCCAGCAGCCCCCCTTCGGGCAGCCTCCTCAATGAGCAGTTCTTC.

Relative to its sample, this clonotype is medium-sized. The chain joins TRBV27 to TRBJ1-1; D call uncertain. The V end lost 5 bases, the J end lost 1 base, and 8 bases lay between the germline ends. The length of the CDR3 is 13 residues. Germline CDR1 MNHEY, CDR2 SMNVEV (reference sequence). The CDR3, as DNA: TGTGCCAGCAGTCCCCGCCGGAACACTGAAGCTTTCTTT. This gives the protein CASSPRRNTEAFF.

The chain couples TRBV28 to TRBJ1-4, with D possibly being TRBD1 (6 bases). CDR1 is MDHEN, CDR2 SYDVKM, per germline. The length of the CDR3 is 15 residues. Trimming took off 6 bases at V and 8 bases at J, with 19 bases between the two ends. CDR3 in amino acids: CASSRPGGRVEKLFF. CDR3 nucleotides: TGTGCCAGCAGCCGGCCGGGGGGCCGGGTGGAAAAACTGTTTTTT.

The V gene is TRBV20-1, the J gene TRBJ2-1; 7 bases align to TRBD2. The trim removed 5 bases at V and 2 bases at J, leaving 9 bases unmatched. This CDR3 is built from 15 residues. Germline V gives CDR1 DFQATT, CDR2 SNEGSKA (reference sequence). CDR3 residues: CSAYSSGKPYNEQFF. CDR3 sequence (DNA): TGCAGTGCTTATTCGAGCGGGAAACCCTACAATGAGCAGTTCTTC.

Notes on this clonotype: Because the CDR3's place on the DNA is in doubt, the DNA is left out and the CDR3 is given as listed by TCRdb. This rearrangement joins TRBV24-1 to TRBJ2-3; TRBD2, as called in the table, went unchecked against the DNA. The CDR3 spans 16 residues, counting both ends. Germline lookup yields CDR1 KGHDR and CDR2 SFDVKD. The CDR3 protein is CATSDLFFGGTDTQYF.

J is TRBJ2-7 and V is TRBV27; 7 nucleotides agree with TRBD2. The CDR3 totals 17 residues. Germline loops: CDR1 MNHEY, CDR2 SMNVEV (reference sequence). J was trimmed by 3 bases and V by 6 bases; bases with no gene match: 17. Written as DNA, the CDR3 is TGTGCCAGCAGCCCCTTTGGGGGGAGGGTTAAACACTACGAGCAGTACTTC. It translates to CASSPFGGRVKHYEQYF.

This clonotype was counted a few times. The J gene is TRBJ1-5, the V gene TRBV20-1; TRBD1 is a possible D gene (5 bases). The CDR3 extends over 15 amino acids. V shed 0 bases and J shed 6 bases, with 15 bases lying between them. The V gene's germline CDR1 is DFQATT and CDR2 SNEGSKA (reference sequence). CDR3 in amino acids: CSARDRRGGGQPQHF. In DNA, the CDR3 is TGCAGTGCTAGAGATCGCCGAGGTGGGGGTCAGCCCCAGCATTTT.

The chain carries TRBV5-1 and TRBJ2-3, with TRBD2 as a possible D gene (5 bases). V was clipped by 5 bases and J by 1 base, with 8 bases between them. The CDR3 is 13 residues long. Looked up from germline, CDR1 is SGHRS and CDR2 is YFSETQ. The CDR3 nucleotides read TGCGCCAGCAGGCGGGTGGGCACAGATACGCAGTATTTT. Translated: CASRRVGTDTQYF.

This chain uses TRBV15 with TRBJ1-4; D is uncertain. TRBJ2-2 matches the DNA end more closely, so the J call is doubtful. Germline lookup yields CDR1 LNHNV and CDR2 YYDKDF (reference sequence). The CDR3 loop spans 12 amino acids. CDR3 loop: CATSRGRGELFF. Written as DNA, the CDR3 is TGTGCCACCAGCAGAGGCCGGGGGGAGCTGTTTTTT.

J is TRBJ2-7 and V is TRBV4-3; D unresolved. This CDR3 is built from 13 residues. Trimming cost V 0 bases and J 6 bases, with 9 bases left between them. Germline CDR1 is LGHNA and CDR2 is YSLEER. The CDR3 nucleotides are TGCGCCAGCAGCCAAGATCCCCAGCGCGAGCAGTACTTC. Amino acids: CASSQDPQREQYF.

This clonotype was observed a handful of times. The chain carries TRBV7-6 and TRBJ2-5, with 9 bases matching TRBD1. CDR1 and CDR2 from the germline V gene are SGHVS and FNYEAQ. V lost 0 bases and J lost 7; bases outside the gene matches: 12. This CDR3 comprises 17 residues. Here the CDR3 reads CASSLAPGPGQGRTQYF. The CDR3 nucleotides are TGTGCCAGCAGCTTAGCCCCCGGTCCGGGACAGGGACGGACCCAGTACTTC.

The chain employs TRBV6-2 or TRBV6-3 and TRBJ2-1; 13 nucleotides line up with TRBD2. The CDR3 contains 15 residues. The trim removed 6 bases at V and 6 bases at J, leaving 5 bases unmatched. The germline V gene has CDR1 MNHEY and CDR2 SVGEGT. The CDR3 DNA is TGTGCCAGCAGGACCGGACTAGCGGGAGTCAATGAGCAGTTCTTC. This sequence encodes CASRTGLAGVNEQFF.

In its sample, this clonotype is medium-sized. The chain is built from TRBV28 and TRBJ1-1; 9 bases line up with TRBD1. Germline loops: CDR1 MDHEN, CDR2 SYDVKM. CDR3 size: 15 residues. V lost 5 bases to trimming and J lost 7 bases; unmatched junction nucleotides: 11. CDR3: CASSPPRDRALEAFF. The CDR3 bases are TGTGCCAGCAGTCCCCCCCGGGACAGGGCCCTTGAAGCTTTCTTT. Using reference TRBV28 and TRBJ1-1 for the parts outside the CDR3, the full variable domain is DVKVTQSSRYLVKRTGEKVFLECVQDMDHENMFWYRQDPGLGLRLIYFSYDVKMKEKGDIPEGYSVSREKKERFSLILESASTNQTSMYLCASSPPRDRALEAFFGQGTRLTVV.

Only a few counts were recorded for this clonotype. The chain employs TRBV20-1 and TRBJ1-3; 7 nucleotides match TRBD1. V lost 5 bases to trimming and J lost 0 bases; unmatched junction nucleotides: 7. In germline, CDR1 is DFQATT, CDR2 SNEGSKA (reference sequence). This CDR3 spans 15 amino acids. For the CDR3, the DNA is TGCAGTGCTTGGGGACAGCCTATCTCTGGAAACACCATATATTTT. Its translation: CSAWGQPISGNTIYF.

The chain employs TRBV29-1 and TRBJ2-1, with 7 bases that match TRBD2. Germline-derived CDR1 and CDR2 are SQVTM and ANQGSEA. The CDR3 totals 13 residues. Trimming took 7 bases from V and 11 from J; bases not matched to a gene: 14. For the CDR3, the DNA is TGCAGCGCCTCAGACCCAAGGGAGGGTAAGCAGTTCTTC. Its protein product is CSASDPREGKQFF.

The CDR3 protein is CASSTPTSGPRSNTDTQYF. CDR3 bases: TGTGCCAGTAGCACCCCGACTAGCGGGCCCCGAAGTAACACAGATACGCAGTATTTT. The genes are TRBV19 and TRBJ2-3, with 10 bases that match TRBD2. The germline CDR1 and CDR2 sequences are LNHDA and SQIVND (reference sequence). With 6 bases clipped from V and 2 bases from J, the junction kept 17 bases outside the gene matches. This CDR3 region has 19 residues.

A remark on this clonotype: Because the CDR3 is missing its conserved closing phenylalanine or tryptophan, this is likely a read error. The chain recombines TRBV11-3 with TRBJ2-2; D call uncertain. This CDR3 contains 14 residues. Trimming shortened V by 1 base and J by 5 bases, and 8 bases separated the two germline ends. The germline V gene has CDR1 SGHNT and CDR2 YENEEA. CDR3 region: CASSLGGATGELFL. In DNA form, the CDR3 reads TGTGCCAGCAGCTTAGGTGGTGCAACCGGGGAGCTGTTTTTG.

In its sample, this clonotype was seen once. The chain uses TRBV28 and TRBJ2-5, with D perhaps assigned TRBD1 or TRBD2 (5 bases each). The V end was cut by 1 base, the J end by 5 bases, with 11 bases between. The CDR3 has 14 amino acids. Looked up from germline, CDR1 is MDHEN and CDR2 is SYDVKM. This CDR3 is CASSLFRGSETQYF. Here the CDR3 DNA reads TGTGCCAGCAGTTTATTTCGGGGCTCGGAGACCCAGTACTTC.

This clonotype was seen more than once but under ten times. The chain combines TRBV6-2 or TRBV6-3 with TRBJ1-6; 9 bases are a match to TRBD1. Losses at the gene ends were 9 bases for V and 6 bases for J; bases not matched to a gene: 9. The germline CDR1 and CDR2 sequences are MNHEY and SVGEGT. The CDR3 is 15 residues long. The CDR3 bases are TGTGCCAGGTGGGGACAGGGCGTGATTAATTCACCCCTCCACTTT. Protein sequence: CARWGQGVINSPLHF.

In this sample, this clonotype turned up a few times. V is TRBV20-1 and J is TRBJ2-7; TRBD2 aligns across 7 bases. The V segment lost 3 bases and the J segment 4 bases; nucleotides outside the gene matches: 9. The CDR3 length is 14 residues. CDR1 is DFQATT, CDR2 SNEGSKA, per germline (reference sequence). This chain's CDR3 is CSASGGRAGYEQYF. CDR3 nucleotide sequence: TGCAGTGCTAGCGGGGGGAGGGCCGGATACGAGCAGTACTTC.

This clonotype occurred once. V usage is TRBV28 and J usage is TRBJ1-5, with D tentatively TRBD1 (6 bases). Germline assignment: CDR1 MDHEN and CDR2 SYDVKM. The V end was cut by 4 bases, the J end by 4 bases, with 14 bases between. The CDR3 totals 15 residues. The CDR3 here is CASSSTGSGNQPQHF. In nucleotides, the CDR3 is TGTGCCAGCAGTTCTACAGGGTCGGGAAATCAGCCCCAGCATTTT.

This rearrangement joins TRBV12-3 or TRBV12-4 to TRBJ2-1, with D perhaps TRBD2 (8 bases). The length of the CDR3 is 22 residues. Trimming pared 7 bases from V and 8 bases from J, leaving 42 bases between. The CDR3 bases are TGTGCCAGCAAGTCAATCAGATGGGGAGACAGGGAGGCAGCGGGAGTTGAGGATGAGCAGTTCTTC. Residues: CASKSIRWGDREAAGVEDEQFF.

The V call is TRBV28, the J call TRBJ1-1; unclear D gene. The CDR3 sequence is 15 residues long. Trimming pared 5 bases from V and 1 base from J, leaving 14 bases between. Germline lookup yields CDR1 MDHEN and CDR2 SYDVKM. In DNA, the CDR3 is TGTGCCAGCAGTCCACGGAAGACTTCGAACACTGAAGCTTTCTTT. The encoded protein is CASSPRKTSNTEAFF.

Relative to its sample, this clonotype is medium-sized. CDR3 sequence reads: CASSLALPSYEQYF. The CDR3 DNA sequence: TGTGCCAGCAGCTTAGCGTTGCCCTCCTACGAGCAGTACTTC. The chain uses TRBV7-2 and TRBJ2-7; no clear D. The V gene's germline CDR1 is SGHTA and CDR2 FQGNSA. V was shortened by 0 bases and J by 0 bases, with 6 bases between the two germline ends. The CDR3 sequence is 14 residues long.

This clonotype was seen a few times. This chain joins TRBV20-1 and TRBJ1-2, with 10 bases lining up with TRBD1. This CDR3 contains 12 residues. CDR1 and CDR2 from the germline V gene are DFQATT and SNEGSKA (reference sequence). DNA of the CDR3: TGCAGCCTAAACCGGGACAGGGGTGGCTACACCTTC. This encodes CSLNRDRGGYTF.

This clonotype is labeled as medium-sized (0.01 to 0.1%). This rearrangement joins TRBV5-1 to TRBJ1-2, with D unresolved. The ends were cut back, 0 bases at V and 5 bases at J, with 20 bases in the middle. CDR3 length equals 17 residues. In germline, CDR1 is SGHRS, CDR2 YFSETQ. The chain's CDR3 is CASSLDPGPSTQYGYTF. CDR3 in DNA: TGCGCCAGCAGCTTGGACCCCGGGCCCTCCACCCAGTATGGCTACACCTTC.